Below are 5 T cell receptor beta chains sequenced from a single sample in a study of human T cells and chemical hapten exposure. Regarding time point: patch test 1, 2 weeks after DPC sensitization. Indicated treatment: therapeutic diphenylcyclopropenone sensitization with weekly scalp DPC. TCRdb called the RACE reads again in MiXCR, with one record for every CDR3 protein. There are 70,000 to 100,000 distinct CDR3 sequences in the sample; around 7% occur only once, and roughly 1.4% lies in the top ten. Here the sequenced sample was whole blood, taken in connection with sensitization to the hapten diphenylcyclopropenone (DPC). Source of these receptors: a woman in her twenties or thirties with alopecia areata. Some clones in this sample may be carry-over from other donors' samples.

The sample holds one count of this clonotype. The V gene is TRBV6-1, the J gene TRBJ1-1; no reliable D call. Germline V gene lookup returns CDR1 MNHNS and CDR2 SASEGT. Trimming removed 8 bases at V and 0 bases at J, with 16 bases between. This CDR3 spans 15 amino acids. CDR3 sequence reads: CASSHQPVVNTEAFF. In DNA, the CDR3 is TGTGCCAGCTCTCACCAGCCAGTCGTGAACACTGAAGCTTTCTTT.

The chain uses TRBV12-3 or TRBV12-4 and TRBJ1-1; D not certain. Trimming pared 3 bases from V and 0 bases from J, leaving 5 bases between. This CDR3 region has 13 residues. The CDR3 loop reads CASSFDLNTEAFF. As DNA, the CDR3 is TGTGCCAGCAGTTTCGACCTGAACACTGAAGCTTTCTTT.

The genes are TRBV20-1 and TRBJ2-7; 8 bases are a match to TRBD2. The trim removed 6 bases at V and 2 bases at J, leaving 6 bases unmatched. The CDR3 covers 13 residues. Germline V gives CDR1 DFQATT, CDR2 SNEGSKA (reference sequence). CDR3 nucleotide sequence: TGCAGTGCCCGTCCGGGGGGGGCCTACGAGCAGTACTTC. The encoded protein is CSARPGGAYEQYF.

This clonotype was observed many times. This chain uses TRBV7-9 with TRBJ2-5; 7 bases align to TRBD1. The length of the CDR3 is 18 residues. Germline V gives CDR1 SEHNR, CDR2 FQNEAQ (reference sequence). J was trimmed by 5 bases and V by 0 bases; bases with no gene match: 15. CDR3 sequence (DNA): TGTGCCAGCAGCTTAGCGGATTACTACACAGGGGTAACGGAGACCCAGTACTTC. This codes for CASSLADYYTGVTETQYF. Full variable domain (remainder filled in from reference TRBV7-9 and TRBJ2-5): DTGVSQNPRHKITKRGQNVTFRCDPISEHNRLYWYRQTLGQGPEFLTYFQNEAQLEKSRLLSDRFSAERPKGSFSTLEIQRTEQGDSAMYLCASSLADYYTGVTETQYFGPGTRLLVL.

This clonotype was observed a few times. This CDR3 reads CASSRPGQGGTEAFF. The CDR3 nucleotides read TGTGCCAGCAGTCGTCCAGGGCAGGGGGGCACTGAAGCTTTCTTT. The chain employs TRBV6-6 and TRBJ1-1; 7 bases agree with TRBD1. Trimming removed 5 bases from V and 4 bases from J; junction bases left unmatched: 10. Germline V gives CDR1 MNHNY, CDR2 SVGAGI (reference sequence). The length of the CDR3 is 15 residues.